The 11 T cell receptor beta chains in this list originate from one sample, sequenced in a study of blood T cells in healthy people across ages. A second PCR of roughly 7 to 11 cycles used a sample-barcoded 5' primer and a J-beta primer mix. Each CDR3 protein gets one entry after TCRdb re-called the 5' RACE reads with MiXCR. The table includes hundreds of thousands of distinct CDR3 sequences, around 20% detected once. The sequencing input was blood. These receptors were obtained from a man aged 65-85 years in good health.

The V call is TRBV19, the J call TRBJ1-5; unclear D gene. Germline loops: CDR1 LNHDA, CDR2 SQIVND (reference sequence). V lost 6 bases and J lost 2, with 11 bases in between. CDR3 size: 14 residues. The chain's CDR3 is CASSSGSRNQPQHF. Here the CDR3 DNA reads TGTGCCAGTAGCTCCGGGTCGCGCAATCAGCCCCAGCATTTT.

V usage is TRBV3-1 and J usage is TRBJ2-5; D uncertain. V was trimmed by 2 bases and J by 1 base, leaving 5 bases between them. The germline gives CDR1 LGHDT, CDR2 YNNKEL (reference sequence). This CDR3 is built from 13 residues. This CDR3 reads CASSQTAQETQYF. The CDR3, as DNA: TGTGCCAGCAGCCAAACAGCCCAAGAGACCCAGTACTTC.

Comments on this clonotype: The junction shows a germline mismatch at one end, possibly a read error. The gene calls are TRBV6-1 and TRBJ2-4; the D call may be TRBD1 or TRBD2 (5 bases each). Germline V gives CDR1 MNHNS, CDR2 SASEGT. This CDR3 spans 14 amino acids. The CDR3 sequence is CASSEGLAKDIQYF. Here the CDR3 DNA reads TGTGCCAGCAGTGAGGGGCTAGCCAAAGACATTCAGTACTTC.

As regards this clonotype: At one end the junction does not follow the germline gene, possibly because of a read error. The chain recombines TRBV7-2 with TRBJ2-5, with TRBD2 matching 8 bases. Per germline, CDR1 SGHTA and CDR2 FQGNSA. The CDR3 runs to 17 residues. The CDR3 nucleotides read TGTGCCAGCAGCTCCGGGCCAGGCGGGAGGCTTCAAGAGGCCCAGTACTTC. Translating gives CASSSGPGGRLQEAQYF.

The chain employs TRBV6-5 and TRBJ2-5; D call uncertain. The CDR3 covers 14 residues. CDR1 and CDR2 from the germline V gene are MNHEY and SVGAGI. V was pared by 0 bases and J by 5 bases, with 10 bases between. The CDR3 reads CASSYSNGKETQYF. The CDR3 nucleotides are TGTGCCAGCAGTTACTCGAACGGAAAGGAGACCCAGTACTTC.

This clonotype has only a few counts. The junction departs from the called germline gene at one end, perhaps through a read error. This chain links TRBV2 with TRBJ2-1, with D perhaps TRBD2 (6 bases). The CDR3 runs 16 residues. CDR1 is SNHLY and CDR2 is FYNNEI in the germline V gene. This CDR3 is CVSGGVARGSYNEQFF. DNA for the CDR3: TGTGTCAGCGGAGGGGTGGCGCGGGGCTCCTACAATGAGCAGTTCTTC.

Points on this clonotype: Sequence at one end of the junction differs from germline and may be a read error. The chain is built from TRBV3-1 and TRBJ2-7; D gene unclear. This CDR3 contains 17 residues. The germline V gene encodes CDR1 LGHDT and CDR2 YNNKEL (reference sequence). CDR3 residues: CASSPHKMDLNPYGQYF. DNA of the CDR3: TGTGCCAGCAGCCCCCATAAGATGGATTTAAACCCCTACGGGCAGTACTTC.

The chain couples TRBV2 to TRBJ2-3, with a tentative D call TRBD2 (6 bases). This CDR3 contains 13 residues. Trimming removed 7 bases at V and 4 bases at J, with 12 bases between. Per germline, CDR1 SNHLY and CDR2 FYNNEI. CDR3 region: CASNGGKPDTQYF. CDR3 bases: TGTGCCAGCAACGGAGGGAAGCCAGATACGCAGTATTTT.

This chain links TRBV15 with TRBJ2-1; D might be TRBD2 (6 bases). Germline assignment: CDR1 LNHNV and CDR2 YYDKDF (reference sequence). The V end lost 3 bases, the J end lost 0 bases, and 18 bases lay between the germline ends. The CDR3 contains 18 residues. CDR3 nucleotide sequence: TGTGCCACCAGCAGCGCCTTATTAGCGGAGAGCTCCTACAATGAGCAGTTCTTC. The encoded protein is CATSSALLAESSYNEQFF.

This clonotype has a handful of counts. The chain combines TRBV11-3 with TRBJ2-6, with D perhaps TRBD1 or TRBD2 (5 bases each). Per germline, CDR1 SGHNT and CDR2 YENEEA. The CDR3 length is 18 residues. V was pared by 6 bases and J by 0 bases, with 18 bases between. The CDR3 spells CASSPPGPKSSGANVLTF. The CDR3, as DNA: TGTGCCAGCAGTCCACCGGGACCGAAGAGCTCTGGGGCCAACGTCCTGACTTTC.

With respect to this clonotype: Given a much more abundant clone one base away, this may be a read error. The rearrangement uses TRBV27 and TRBJ2-5; D may be TRBD1 (6 bases). There are 13 residues in the CDR3. Germline CDR1 MNHEY, CDR2 SMNVEV (reference sequence). CDR3 sequence: CASSLWPGHRFQF. The CDR3 DNA is TGTGCCAGCAGTTTATGGCCGGGACACCGGTTCCAGTTC.